This T cell receptor (beta chain) was sequenced in a study of blood T cell repertoires in COVID-19. Study details: Researchers got acute and convalescent COVID-19 samples from the United States, Italy and Spain.

TCRdb's copy holds only in-frame clones and misses some; the assay was immunoSEQ multiplex PCR. The sample consists of under 200,000 clones, 85% of them appearing once. The sample consisted of peripheral blood. The TCR was taken from a man aged 35 to 55 with acute or convalescent COVID-19.

The chain's CDR3 is CASSPPSFGYNEQFF. The CDR3 DNA is TGTGCCAGCAGCCCCCCGAGTTTTGGCTACAATGAGCAGTTCTTC. The chain links TRBV7-2 to TRBJ2-1, with no clear D. The CDR3 covers 15 residues. Germline CDR1 SGHTA, CDR2 FQGNSA. V dropped 5 bases and J dropped 3 bases, with 14 bases sitting between them.